This entry features one T cell receptor beta chain sequence. The V end was cut by 7 bases, the J end by 4 bases, with 11 bases between. CDR3 length: 13 residues. Germline loops: CDR1 SNHLY, CDR2 FYNNEI. This entry belongs to a study of blood T cell repertoires in COVID-19. Original methodology: Reference gene primers were amplified, and this amplification served to estimate nucleated cell counts. The repertoire was sequenced with immunoSEQ multiplex PCR; TCRdb's copy has only in-frame clones and lacks some. V, J and clone size were drawn from that table, and D and trimming were deduced from the DNA. Here the sample spans approximately 230,000 clones, about 86% being singletons. Participants reported their clinical history, and cohort assignment relied on those reports.

The TCR originated in a woman aged 50 to 65 with acute COVID-19. Sequenced material: PBMCs or T cells enriched from blood (not recorded which). The chain employs TRBV2 and TRBJ1-5; the D gene is possibly TRBD1 (5 bases). This CDR3 is CASIKGENQPQHF. The CDR3 DNA reads as TGTGCCAGCATAAAAGGGGAAAATCAGCCCCAGCATTTT.